This is a list of T cell receptor beta chains from one sample in a study of cytomegalovirus exposure and HLA in healthy donors. Generated by immunoSEQ multiplex PCR, the TCRdb table keeps only in-frame clones and is missing some. Here the sample spans 110,000 or so clones, about 80% being singletons. Sequencing was performed on PBMCs. These TCRs come from a middle-aged woman in good health and CMV-seropositive. The CDR3 runs from the conserved cysteine through the conserved F or W. D genes are given only for firm matches. Size is omitted from some rows. Given values are once, few, many or a class for expanded clones.

>TRBJ2-7|TRBV6-5|-|few
TGTGCCAGCAGTTACTTTAGCTCCTACGAGCAGTACTTC
CASSYFSSYEQYF
>TRBJ1-6|TRBV27|-|-
TGTGCCAGCAGTTTCGGAGTGGAGAATTCACCCCTCCACTTT
CASSFGVENSPLHF
>TRBJ2-2|TRBV28|TRBD1|-
TGTGCCAGCAGAACCGGGACAGGGTTCACCGGGGAGCTGTTTTTT
CASRTGTGFTGELFF
>TRBJ1-4|TRBV5-1|TRBD1|-
TGCGCCAGCAGCCGGACAGGGGGGAATGAAAAACTGTTTTTT
CASSRTGGNEKLFF
>TRBJ2-7|TRBV28|TRBD2|-
TGTGCCAGCAGTTCGCCGGGAGGCTACGAGCAGTACTTC
CASSSPGGYEQYF
>TRBJ1-6|TRBV10-3|-|-
TGTGCCATCAGTGAGGGGGCTCAGCTCTCACCCCTCCACTTT
CAISEGAQLSPLHF
>TRBJ2-7|TRBV2|-|once
TGTGCCAGCAGTGAGGGTCCCCCAGGGAAGCTCTCCTACGAGCAGTACTTC
CASSEGPPGKLSYEQYF
>TRBJ1-3|TRBV7-9|TRBD1|-
TGTGCCAGCAGACAGGGGGGGGGACGGCTAAGCTCTGGAAACACCATATATTTT
CASRQGGGRLSSGNTIYF
>TRBJ2-7|TRBV9|TRBD2|-
TGTGCCAGCAGCACAGGACTAGTCTCTCACGAGCAGTACTTC
CASSTGLVSHEQYF
>TRBJ1-5|TRBV7-9|-|-
TGTGCCAGCAGCGGGTACAGGAAGGCCCAGCATTTT
CASSGYRKAQHF
>TRBJ2-7|TRBV6-6|-|-
TGTGCCAGCAGCCCGGGAGCCTACGAGCAGTACTTC
CASSPGAYEQYF
>TRBJ1-1|TRBV18|TRBD1|few
TGTGCCAGCTCACAAACCGGGGGACAGGGGTGGACTGAAGCTTTCTTT
CASSQTGGQGWTEAFF
>TRBJ1-1|TRBV29-1|-|-
TGCAGCGTTGTGGGGGGGGTCATGAACACTGAAGCTTTCTTT
CSVVGGVMNTEAFF
>TRBJ2-7|TRBV27|-|-
TGTGCCAGCACCGCATTCACCAGGGGAAATCGCAACGAGCAGTACTTC
CASTAFTRGNRNEQYF
>TRBJ2-5|TRBV5-1|TRBD2|-
TGCGCCAGCAGCCGTAGCGGGGGGTACCAAGAGACCCAGTACTTC
CASSRSGGYQETQYF
>TRBJ1-5|TRBV11-1|-|-
TGTGCCAGCAGCTCCCAAGGGGATCAGCCCCAGCATTTT
CASSSQGDQPQHF
>TRBJ2-2|TRBV30|-|-
TGTGCCTGGAGTGTAAATTGGGGCGGACGGGAGCTGTTTTTT
CAWSVNWGGRELFF
>TRBJ2-2|TRBV5-4|-|-
TGTGCCAGCAGCCTGGAACAGGGAAACACCGGGGAGCTGTTTTTT
CASSLEQGNTGELFF
>TRBJ2-3|TRBV4-2|-|-
TGTGCCAGCAGCCAAGTCGGGGGTACAGATACGCAGTATTTT
CASSQVGGTDTQYF
>TRBJ1-6|TRBV4-1|-|-
TGCGCCAGCAGCACTCCAGGGGTAATTAATTCACCCCTCCACTTT
CASSTPGVINSPLHF
>TRBJ1-4|TRBV5-1|-|few
TGCGCCAGCAGCCCTGGGGCCCGGACGGAAAAACTGTTTTTT
CASSPGARTEKLFF
>TRBJ1-5|TRBV9|TRBD1|-
TGTGCCAGCAGCCGGGACAGGGGTAATCAGCCCCAGCATTTT
CASSRDRGNQPQHF
>TRBJ1-1|TRBV4-1|-|-
TGCGCCAGCAGCCAAGATCGACAGACAGACTTGAACACTGAAGCTTTCTTT
CASSQDRQTDLNTEAFF
>TRBJ1-3|TRBV6-5|-|-
TGTGCCAGCAGTTACGCAGGGTCTGGAAACACCATATATTTT
CASSYAGSGNTIYF
>TRBJ1-1|TRBV5-1|-|-
TGCGCCAGCACGCTTGAGGCCGGAGAAGCTTTCTTT
CASTLEAGEAFF
>TRBJ2-1|TRBV27|-|-
TGTGCCAGCAGTCATCAACATACAGATTCGAGCTCCTACAATGAGCAGTTCTTC
CASSHQHTDSSSYNEQFF
>TRBJ2-3|TRBV27|-|-
TGTGCCAGCAGTTTGGCGGGAAAGAGGACAGATACGCAGTATTTT
CASSLAGKRTDTQYF
>TRBJ1-2|TRBV19|-|-
TGTGCCAGTAGTATAGATAGAGGGTCCGACGGCTACACCTTC
CASSIDRGSDGYTF
>TRBJ2-2|TRBV7-2|-|-
TGTGCCAGCAGCCTTAGCCGTAAGTCGGCCGGGGAGCTGTTTTTT
CASSLSRKSAGELFF
>TRBJ2-2|TRBV6-4|-|-
TGTGCCAGCAGTTCGGGGAGCGCGAACACCGGGGAGCTGTTTTTT
CASSSGSANTGELFF
>TRBJ1-1|TRBV6-5|-|once
TGTGCCAGCAGTCCTAAAGGCAGGATGAACACTGAAGCTTTCTTT
CASSPKGRMNTEAFF
>TRBJ2-3|TRBV6-1|TRBD2|many
TGTGCCAGCAGTGAACTAGCGGGGGGGCCAGATACGCAGTATTTT
CASSELAGGPDTQYF
>TRBJ1-5|TRBV29-1|TRBD1|-
TGCAGCGTCGGTGACAGGGCTCAGCCCCAGCATTTT
CSVGDRAQPQHF
>TRBJ1-2|TRBV9|TRBD1|-
TGTGCCAGCAGCGTAGAGGGGACAGGGAACTATGGCTACACCTTC
CASSVEGTGNYGYTF
>TRBJ2-7|TRBV25-1|-|-
TGTGCCAGCGGCTTAGGGGGCTACGAGCAGTACTTC
CASGLGGYEQYF
>TRBJ1-2|TRBV4-1|-|-
TGCGCCAGCAGCCAAGGGCCAGTTAACTATGGCTACACCTTC
CASSQGPVNYGYTF